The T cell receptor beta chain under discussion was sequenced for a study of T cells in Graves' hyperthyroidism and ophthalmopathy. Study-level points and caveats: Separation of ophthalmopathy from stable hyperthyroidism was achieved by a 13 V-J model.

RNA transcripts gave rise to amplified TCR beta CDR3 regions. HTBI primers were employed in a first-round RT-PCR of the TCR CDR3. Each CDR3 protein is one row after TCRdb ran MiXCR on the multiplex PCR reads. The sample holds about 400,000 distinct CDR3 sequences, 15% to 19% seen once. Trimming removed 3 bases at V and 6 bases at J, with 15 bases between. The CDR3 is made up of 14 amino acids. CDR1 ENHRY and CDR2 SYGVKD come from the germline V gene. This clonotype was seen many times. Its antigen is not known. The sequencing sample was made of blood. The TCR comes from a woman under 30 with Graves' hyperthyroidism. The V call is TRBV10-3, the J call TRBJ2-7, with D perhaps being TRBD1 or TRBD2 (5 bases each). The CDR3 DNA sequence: TGTGCCATCAGTGACTTGGACACCGAGGGCGAGCAGTACTTC. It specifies CAISDLDTEGEQYF.